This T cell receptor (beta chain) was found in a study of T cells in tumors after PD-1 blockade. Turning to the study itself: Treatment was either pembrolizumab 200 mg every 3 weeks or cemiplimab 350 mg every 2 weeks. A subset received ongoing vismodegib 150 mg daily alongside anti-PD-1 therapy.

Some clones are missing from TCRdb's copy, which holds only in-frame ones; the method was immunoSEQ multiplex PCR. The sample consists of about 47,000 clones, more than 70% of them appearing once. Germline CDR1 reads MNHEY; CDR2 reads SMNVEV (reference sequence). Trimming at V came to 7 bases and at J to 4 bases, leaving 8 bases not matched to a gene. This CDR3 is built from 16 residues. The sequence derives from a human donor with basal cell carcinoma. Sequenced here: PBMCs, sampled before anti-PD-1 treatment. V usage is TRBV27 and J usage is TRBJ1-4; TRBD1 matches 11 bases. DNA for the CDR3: TGTGCCAGCACTTGGACAGGGGGCTCTAGTAATGAAAAACTGTTTTTT. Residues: CASTWTGGSSNEKLFF.